These T cell receptor beta chains were read from a single sample in a study of regulatory T cells in long-lasting Graves disease. TCRdb reanalysed the multiplex PCR reads using MiXCR and keeps one entry per CDR3 protein. Among over 500,000 distinct CDR3 sequences listed, roughly 15% were seen once. This sample also belongs to another study, concerning T cells in Graves' hyperthyroidism and ophthalmopathy.

The sample was peripheral blood mononuclear cells (PBMCs), taken at new diagnosis, from a patient treated with antithyroid drugs. Receptors were obtained from a woman in her twenties or thirties with Graves disease. The CDR3 runs from the conserved cysteine through the conserved F or W. The D gene is left open where the match is weak. Not all rows give a size; the values are once, few, many and, for expanded clones, a class.

TRBJ2-7 | TRBD1 | TRBV28 | - | TGTGCCAGCAGCCTTGGACAGGGGCCTTCCTACGAGCAGTACTTC | CASSLGQGPSYEQYF
TRBJ1-5 | - | TRBV19 | many | TGTGCCAGTTGTGATTTTCTGGACAATCAGCCCCAGCATTTT | CASCDFLDNQPQHF
TRBJ1-2 | - | TRBV28 | many | TGTGCCAGCAGTTTGGACTCCAACTATGGCTACACCTTC | CASSLDSNYGYTF
TRBJ2-2 | TRBD1 | TRBV2 | many | TGTGCCAGCGACGGACCTGGACAGGGCCGACCCGGGGAGCTGTTTTTT | CASDGPGQGRPGELFF
TRBJ2-1 | TRBD2 | TRBV29-1 | - | TGCAGCGCTTTAGCGGGGCAACGCTCCTACAATGAGCAGTTCTTC | CSALAGQRSYNEQFF
TRBJ2-1 | - | TRBV7-6 | few | TGTGCCAGCAGCCCAGGGCGGGATAGCTGGTACAATGAGCAGTTCTTC | CASSPGRDSWYNEQFF
TRBJ1-2 | - | TRBV28 | few | TGTGCCAGCAGTCTGGGGACGCAACTCTATGGCTACACCTTC | CASSLGTQLYGYTF
TRBJ2-7 | - | TRBV6-1 | many | TGTGCCAGCAGTGAAGCCCCGAGGGGGATGACCTACGAGCAGTACTTC | CASSEAPRGMTYEQYF
TRBJ2-7 | TRBD1 | TRBV20-1 | many | TGCGGGACCGGGACAGGGCACTACGAGCAGTACTTC | CGTGTGHYEQYF
TRBJ1-1 | TRBD1 | TRBV28 | - | TGTGCCAGCAGTTTATGGGACAGGCGCACGTCGAACACTGAAGCTTTCTTT | CASSLWDRRTSNTEAFF
TRBJ2-1 | - | TRBV24-1 | - | TGTGCCACCAGTGATTTGTCGGAGAACAACAATGAGCAGTTCTTC | CATSDLSENNNEQFF
TRBJ2-1 | TRBD2 | TRBV20-1 | - | TGCAGTGCTAGTACCGGGACTAGCGGGAGAGGGGCCTACAATGAGCAGTTCTTC | CSASTGTSGRGAYNEQFF
TRBJ1-2 | - | TRBV6-4 | medium-sized | TGTGCCAGCCATGAGGGCCCGTTAGCTAACTATGGCTACACCTTC | CASHEGPLANYGYTF
TRBJ2-3 | - | TRBV12-3/TRBV12-4 | many | TGTGCCAGCAGTTCCAGGGCCGGGGAGACAGATACGCAGTATTTT | CASSSRAGETDTQYF
TRBJ1-1 | - | TRBV28 | many | TGTGCCAGCATGAGAAACACTGAAGCTTTCTTT | CASMRNTEAFF
TRBJ2-2 | TRBD2 | TRBV6-1 | many | TGTGCCAGCAGTCCAGCGGGAGGATGGAAGGGCACCGGGGAGCTGTTTTTT | CASSPAGGWKGTGELFF
TRBJ2-1 | TRBD2 | TRBV28 | - | TGTGCCAGCAGTCCCCAGGGTTGGGACAAAGGAGGCGGGAGGGCCTATAATGAGCAGTTCTTC | CASSPQGWDKGGGRAYNEQFF
TRBJ2-2 | - | TRBV6-1 | - | TGTGCCAGCAGTGATATTGTCCTAGCAAAGAACACCGGGGAGCTGTTTTTT | CASSDIVLAKNTGELFF
TRBJ2-6 | - | TRBV5-1 | few | TGCGCCAGCAGCCGGCCTGATGGCCCTGGGGCCAACGTCCTGACTTTC | CASSRPDGPGANVLTF
TRBJ1-6 | - | TRBV28 | few | TGTGCCAGCAGTAAAACACGACAGAACCATAATTCACCCCTCCACTTT | CASSKTRQNHNSPLHF
TRBJ2-2 | TRBD2 | TRBV6-2/TRBV6-3 | many | TGTGCCAGCAGTTACTCAACTAGCGGGCATGGCGGGGAGCTGTTTTTT | CASSYSTSGHGGELFF
TRBJ2-1 | TRBD2 | TRBV20-1 | - | TGCAATGCTGGGGCTAGCGGGAGTATGGGAGATGAGCAGTTCTTC | CNAGASGSMGDEQFF
TRBJ2-1 | TRBD2 | TRBV19 | many | TGTGCCAGTAGTATGCAACCGGGACTAGTATCCCATGAGCAGTTCTTC | CASSMQPGLVSHEQFF
TRBJ2-7 | TRBD1 | TRBV6-1 | many | TGTGCCAGCAGGCGGTTCCGGGACAGGGGCTTGGAGGAGCAGTACTTC | CASRRFRDRGLEEQYF
TRBJ2-3 | - | TRBV7-9 | - | TGTGCCAGCAGCTCAGCACAGGGAACCCCCACAGATACGCAGTATTTT | CASSSAQGTPTDTQYF
TRBJ2-5 | - | TRBV29-1 | - | TGCAGCGTTGAAAAATGGGAAAGTAGGCAAGAGACCCAGTACTTC | CSVEKWESRQETQYF
TRBJ2-1 | TRBD1 | TRBV18 | few | TGTGCCAGCTCGCAGGACAGGGGGCGTGAGCAGTTCTTC | CASSQDRGREQFF
TRBJ1-2 | - | TRBV28 | - | TGTGCCAGCCTTGGGGGGGGAGCAAAGGGCTACACCTTC | CASLGGGAKGYTF
TRBJ1-2 | - | TRBV20-1 | many | TGCAGTGCTAGCGAGGGACCAAGCGGGGGCTACACCTTC | CSASEGPSGGYTF